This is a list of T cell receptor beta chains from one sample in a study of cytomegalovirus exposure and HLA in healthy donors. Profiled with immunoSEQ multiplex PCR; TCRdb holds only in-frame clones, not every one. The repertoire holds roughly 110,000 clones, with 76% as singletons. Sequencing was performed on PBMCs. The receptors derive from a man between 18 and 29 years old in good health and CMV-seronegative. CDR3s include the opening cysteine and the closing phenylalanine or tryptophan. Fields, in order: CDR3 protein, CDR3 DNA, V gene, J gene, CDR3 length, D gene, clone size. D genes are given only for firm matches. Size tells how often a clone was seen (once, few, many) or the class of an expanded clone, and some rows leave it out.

CDR3aa: CASSPRTSATDTQYF
CDR3nt: TGCGCCAGCAGCCCTAGGACTAGCGCCACAGATACGCAGTATTTT
v_gene: TRBV4-3
j_gene: TRBJ2-3
len: 15
d_gene: TRBD2
abundance: NA

CDR3aa: CASSLAGGLGNQPQHF
CDR3nt: TGTGCCAGCAGCTTAGCGGGCGGGCTGGGCAATCAGCCCCAGCATTTT
v_gene: TRBV7-2
j_gene: TRBJ1-5
len: 16
d_gene: NA
abundance: NA

CDR3aa: CASSPTGNTDTQYF
CDR3nt: TGTGCCAGTAGTCCTACAGGGAACACAGATACGCAGTATTTT
v_gene: TRBV19
j_gene: TRBJ2-3
len: 14
d_gene: NA
abundance: NA

CDR3aa: CASSWTSGGWDTQYF
CDR3nt: TGTGCCAGCAGCTGGACTAGCGGGGGATGGGATACGCAGTATTTT
v_gene: TRBV11-3
j_gene: TRBJ2-3
len: 15
d_gene: TRBD2
abundance: once

CDR3aa: CASSQGGQKYEQYF
CDR3nt: TGTGCCAGCAGCCAAGGGGGACAGAAATACGAGCAGTACTTC
v_gene: TRBV4-2
j_gene: TRBJ2-7
len: 14
d_gene: TRBD1
abundance: NA

CDR3aa: CASSSGDFRSSYNSPLHF
CDR3nt: TGTGCCAGCAGCTCGGGGGACTTTCGGAGCTCCTATAATTCACCCCTCCACTTT
v_gene: TRBV5-5
j_gene: TRBJ1-6
len: 18
d_gene: NA
abundance: NA

CDR3aa: CASSSDLAGDLTDTQYF
CDR3nt: TGTGCCAGCAGCTCGGACCTAGCGGGGGATCTCACAGATACGCAGTATTTT
v_gene: TRBV7-9
j_gene: TRBJ2-3
len: 17
d_gene: TRBD2
abundance: once

CDR3aa: CASSQDRQVYYEQYF
CDR3nt: TGCGCCAGCAGCCAAGATCGGCAGGTATACTACGAGCAGTACTTC
v_gene: TRBV4-3
j_gene: TRBJ2-7
len: 15
d_gene: NA
abundance: NA

CDR3aa: CASSWGLAGFGEQYF
CDR3nt: TGCGCCAGCAGTTGGGGACTAGCGGGTTTTGGCGAGCAGTACTTC
v_gene: TRBV5-1
j_gene: TRBJ2-7
len: 15
d_gene: TRBD2
abundance: NA

CDR3aa: CASSGRQGPGNTEAFF
CDR3nt: TGTGCCAGCAGCGGGCGACAGGGGCCTGGGAACACTGAAGCTTTCTTT
v_gene: TRBV9
j_gene: TRBJ1-1
len: 16
d_gene: TRBD1
abundance: NA